The clone carrying this T cell receptor (beta chain) was seen just once. Germline V gene data show CDR1 as SGHDT and CDR2 as YYEEEE. J lost 4 bases, V lost 4 bases, and 7 bases had no gene match. There are 16 residues in the CDR3. The sample comes from a study of blood T cell repertoires in COVID-19. On the study more broadly: Samples taken during acute and convalescent COVID-19 were collected in the United States, Italy and Spain.

Authors' data handling: Amplification of reference gene primers provided the estimated nucleated cell counts. Sequencing used immunoSEQ multiplex PCR; TCRdb keeps in-frame clones, though not all of them. V and J calls and clone size come straight from that table; D and trimming were deduced from the DNA. The sample shows around 95,000 clones, roughly 80% of them seen only once. V gene TRBV5-6 combines with J gene TRBJ2-2, with 10 bases aligning to TRBD1. Sequenced: peripheral blood. This clonotype was obtained from a man aged 45-65 years with active or convalescent COVID-19. The CDR3 nucleotides are TGTGCCAGCAGCCCCCGGGACAGGGGAATCACCGGGGAGCTGTTTTTT. It translates to CASSPRDRGITGELFF. The full variable domain, with the rest looked up from reference TRBV5-6 and TRBJ2-2, is DAGVTQSPTHLIKTRGQQVTLRCSPKSGHDTVSWYQQALGQGPQFIFQYYEEEERQRGNFPDRFSGHQFPNYSSELNVNALLLGDSALYLCASSPRDRGITGELFFGEGSRLTVL.